Sequencing of this TCR beta chain was carried out in a study of blood T cells in healthy people across ages. There are 12 residues in the CDR3. Germline V gene data show CDR1 as DFQATT and CDR2 as SNEGSKA (reference sequence). Whole-study findings and limits: Lack of knowledge of donor CMV status possibly confounded expanded clonotype changes.

Isolation of PBMCs gave at least 6 million cells per sample. PCR was performed a second time for about 7 to 11 cycles using a sample-barcoded 5' primer and a J-beta primer mix. Each TCR beta cDNA got a 12-nucleotide random molecular identifier. TCRdb independently ran MiXCR on the 5' RACE reads; one entry per CDR3 protein. The sample holds about 1 million distinct CDR3 sequences; more than 35% are singletons and the top ten take approximately 19%. Concerning this clonotype itself: Antigen: not known. Relative to the germline gene, one junction end is altered; a read error may explain this.

The TCR sequence derives from a woman aged 55 to 70 in good health. The V call is TRBV20-1, the J call TRBJ2-5; D uncertain. The DNA end lines up better with TRBJ2-1; the J call may be wrong. Sequencing was performed on blood. CDR3 in DNA: TGCGGTGCTAGAGAGGTAGGGATCCGGCAGTTCTTC. This gives the protein CGAREVGIRQFF.